The present TCR beta chain was sequenced within a study of blood T cell repertoires in COVID-19. In the study overall: Both acute and convalescent COVID-19 samples were obtained from the United States, Italy and Spain. Sample material is recorded as cDNA or gDNA derived from T cells, B-cell-depleted T cells, or PBMCs.

Data came from immunoSEQ multiplex PCR; TCRdb stores just in-frame clones and leaves some out. The data contain over 150,000 clones, just under 90% of them singletons. This TCR was recovered from a woman younger than 30 who had recovered from COVID-19. Sequenced sample: peripheral blood.

DNA of the CDR3: TGTGCCAGCAGGCCCGGGACAGGGAGAAACTATGGCTACACCTTC. Encoded protein: CASRPGTGRNYGYTF. The gene calls are TRBV7-9 and TRBJ1-2; 9 bases fit TRBD1. The CDR3 runs to 15 residues. Per germline, CDR1 SEHNR and CDR2 FQNEAQ (reference sequence). Trimming cost V 6 bases and J 2 bases; bases outside gene matches: 7.